This paragraph covers one TCR beta chain sequence. This sample was taken from a study of blood T cell repertoires in COVID-19. The data were produced by immunoSEQ multiplex PCR, yet TCRdb's version contains in-frame clones alone and is incomplete. The sample shows some 300,000 clones, 85% to 90% of them seen only once. Participants were aged about 18 to 90 years, lived in some 23 US areas, and enrolled virtually. In assigning cohorts, the study relied on participant-reported clinical history. The source of this sequence is a young woman who had recovered from COVID-19. The sequenced sample was PBMCs or T cells enriched from blood (not recorded which).

Written as DNA, the CDR3 is TGTGCCACCAGCAGAGATAGATTTTTGAGAAAAGATATCAATGAGCAGTTCTTC. This sequence encodes CATSRDRFLRKDINEQFF. V usage is TRBV15 and J usage is TRBJ2-1; D uncertain. Looked up from germline, CDR1 is LNHNV and CDR2 is YYDKDF (reference sequence). V was cut by 0 bases and J by 6 bases, with 21 bases left in between. CDR3 length: 18 amino acids.